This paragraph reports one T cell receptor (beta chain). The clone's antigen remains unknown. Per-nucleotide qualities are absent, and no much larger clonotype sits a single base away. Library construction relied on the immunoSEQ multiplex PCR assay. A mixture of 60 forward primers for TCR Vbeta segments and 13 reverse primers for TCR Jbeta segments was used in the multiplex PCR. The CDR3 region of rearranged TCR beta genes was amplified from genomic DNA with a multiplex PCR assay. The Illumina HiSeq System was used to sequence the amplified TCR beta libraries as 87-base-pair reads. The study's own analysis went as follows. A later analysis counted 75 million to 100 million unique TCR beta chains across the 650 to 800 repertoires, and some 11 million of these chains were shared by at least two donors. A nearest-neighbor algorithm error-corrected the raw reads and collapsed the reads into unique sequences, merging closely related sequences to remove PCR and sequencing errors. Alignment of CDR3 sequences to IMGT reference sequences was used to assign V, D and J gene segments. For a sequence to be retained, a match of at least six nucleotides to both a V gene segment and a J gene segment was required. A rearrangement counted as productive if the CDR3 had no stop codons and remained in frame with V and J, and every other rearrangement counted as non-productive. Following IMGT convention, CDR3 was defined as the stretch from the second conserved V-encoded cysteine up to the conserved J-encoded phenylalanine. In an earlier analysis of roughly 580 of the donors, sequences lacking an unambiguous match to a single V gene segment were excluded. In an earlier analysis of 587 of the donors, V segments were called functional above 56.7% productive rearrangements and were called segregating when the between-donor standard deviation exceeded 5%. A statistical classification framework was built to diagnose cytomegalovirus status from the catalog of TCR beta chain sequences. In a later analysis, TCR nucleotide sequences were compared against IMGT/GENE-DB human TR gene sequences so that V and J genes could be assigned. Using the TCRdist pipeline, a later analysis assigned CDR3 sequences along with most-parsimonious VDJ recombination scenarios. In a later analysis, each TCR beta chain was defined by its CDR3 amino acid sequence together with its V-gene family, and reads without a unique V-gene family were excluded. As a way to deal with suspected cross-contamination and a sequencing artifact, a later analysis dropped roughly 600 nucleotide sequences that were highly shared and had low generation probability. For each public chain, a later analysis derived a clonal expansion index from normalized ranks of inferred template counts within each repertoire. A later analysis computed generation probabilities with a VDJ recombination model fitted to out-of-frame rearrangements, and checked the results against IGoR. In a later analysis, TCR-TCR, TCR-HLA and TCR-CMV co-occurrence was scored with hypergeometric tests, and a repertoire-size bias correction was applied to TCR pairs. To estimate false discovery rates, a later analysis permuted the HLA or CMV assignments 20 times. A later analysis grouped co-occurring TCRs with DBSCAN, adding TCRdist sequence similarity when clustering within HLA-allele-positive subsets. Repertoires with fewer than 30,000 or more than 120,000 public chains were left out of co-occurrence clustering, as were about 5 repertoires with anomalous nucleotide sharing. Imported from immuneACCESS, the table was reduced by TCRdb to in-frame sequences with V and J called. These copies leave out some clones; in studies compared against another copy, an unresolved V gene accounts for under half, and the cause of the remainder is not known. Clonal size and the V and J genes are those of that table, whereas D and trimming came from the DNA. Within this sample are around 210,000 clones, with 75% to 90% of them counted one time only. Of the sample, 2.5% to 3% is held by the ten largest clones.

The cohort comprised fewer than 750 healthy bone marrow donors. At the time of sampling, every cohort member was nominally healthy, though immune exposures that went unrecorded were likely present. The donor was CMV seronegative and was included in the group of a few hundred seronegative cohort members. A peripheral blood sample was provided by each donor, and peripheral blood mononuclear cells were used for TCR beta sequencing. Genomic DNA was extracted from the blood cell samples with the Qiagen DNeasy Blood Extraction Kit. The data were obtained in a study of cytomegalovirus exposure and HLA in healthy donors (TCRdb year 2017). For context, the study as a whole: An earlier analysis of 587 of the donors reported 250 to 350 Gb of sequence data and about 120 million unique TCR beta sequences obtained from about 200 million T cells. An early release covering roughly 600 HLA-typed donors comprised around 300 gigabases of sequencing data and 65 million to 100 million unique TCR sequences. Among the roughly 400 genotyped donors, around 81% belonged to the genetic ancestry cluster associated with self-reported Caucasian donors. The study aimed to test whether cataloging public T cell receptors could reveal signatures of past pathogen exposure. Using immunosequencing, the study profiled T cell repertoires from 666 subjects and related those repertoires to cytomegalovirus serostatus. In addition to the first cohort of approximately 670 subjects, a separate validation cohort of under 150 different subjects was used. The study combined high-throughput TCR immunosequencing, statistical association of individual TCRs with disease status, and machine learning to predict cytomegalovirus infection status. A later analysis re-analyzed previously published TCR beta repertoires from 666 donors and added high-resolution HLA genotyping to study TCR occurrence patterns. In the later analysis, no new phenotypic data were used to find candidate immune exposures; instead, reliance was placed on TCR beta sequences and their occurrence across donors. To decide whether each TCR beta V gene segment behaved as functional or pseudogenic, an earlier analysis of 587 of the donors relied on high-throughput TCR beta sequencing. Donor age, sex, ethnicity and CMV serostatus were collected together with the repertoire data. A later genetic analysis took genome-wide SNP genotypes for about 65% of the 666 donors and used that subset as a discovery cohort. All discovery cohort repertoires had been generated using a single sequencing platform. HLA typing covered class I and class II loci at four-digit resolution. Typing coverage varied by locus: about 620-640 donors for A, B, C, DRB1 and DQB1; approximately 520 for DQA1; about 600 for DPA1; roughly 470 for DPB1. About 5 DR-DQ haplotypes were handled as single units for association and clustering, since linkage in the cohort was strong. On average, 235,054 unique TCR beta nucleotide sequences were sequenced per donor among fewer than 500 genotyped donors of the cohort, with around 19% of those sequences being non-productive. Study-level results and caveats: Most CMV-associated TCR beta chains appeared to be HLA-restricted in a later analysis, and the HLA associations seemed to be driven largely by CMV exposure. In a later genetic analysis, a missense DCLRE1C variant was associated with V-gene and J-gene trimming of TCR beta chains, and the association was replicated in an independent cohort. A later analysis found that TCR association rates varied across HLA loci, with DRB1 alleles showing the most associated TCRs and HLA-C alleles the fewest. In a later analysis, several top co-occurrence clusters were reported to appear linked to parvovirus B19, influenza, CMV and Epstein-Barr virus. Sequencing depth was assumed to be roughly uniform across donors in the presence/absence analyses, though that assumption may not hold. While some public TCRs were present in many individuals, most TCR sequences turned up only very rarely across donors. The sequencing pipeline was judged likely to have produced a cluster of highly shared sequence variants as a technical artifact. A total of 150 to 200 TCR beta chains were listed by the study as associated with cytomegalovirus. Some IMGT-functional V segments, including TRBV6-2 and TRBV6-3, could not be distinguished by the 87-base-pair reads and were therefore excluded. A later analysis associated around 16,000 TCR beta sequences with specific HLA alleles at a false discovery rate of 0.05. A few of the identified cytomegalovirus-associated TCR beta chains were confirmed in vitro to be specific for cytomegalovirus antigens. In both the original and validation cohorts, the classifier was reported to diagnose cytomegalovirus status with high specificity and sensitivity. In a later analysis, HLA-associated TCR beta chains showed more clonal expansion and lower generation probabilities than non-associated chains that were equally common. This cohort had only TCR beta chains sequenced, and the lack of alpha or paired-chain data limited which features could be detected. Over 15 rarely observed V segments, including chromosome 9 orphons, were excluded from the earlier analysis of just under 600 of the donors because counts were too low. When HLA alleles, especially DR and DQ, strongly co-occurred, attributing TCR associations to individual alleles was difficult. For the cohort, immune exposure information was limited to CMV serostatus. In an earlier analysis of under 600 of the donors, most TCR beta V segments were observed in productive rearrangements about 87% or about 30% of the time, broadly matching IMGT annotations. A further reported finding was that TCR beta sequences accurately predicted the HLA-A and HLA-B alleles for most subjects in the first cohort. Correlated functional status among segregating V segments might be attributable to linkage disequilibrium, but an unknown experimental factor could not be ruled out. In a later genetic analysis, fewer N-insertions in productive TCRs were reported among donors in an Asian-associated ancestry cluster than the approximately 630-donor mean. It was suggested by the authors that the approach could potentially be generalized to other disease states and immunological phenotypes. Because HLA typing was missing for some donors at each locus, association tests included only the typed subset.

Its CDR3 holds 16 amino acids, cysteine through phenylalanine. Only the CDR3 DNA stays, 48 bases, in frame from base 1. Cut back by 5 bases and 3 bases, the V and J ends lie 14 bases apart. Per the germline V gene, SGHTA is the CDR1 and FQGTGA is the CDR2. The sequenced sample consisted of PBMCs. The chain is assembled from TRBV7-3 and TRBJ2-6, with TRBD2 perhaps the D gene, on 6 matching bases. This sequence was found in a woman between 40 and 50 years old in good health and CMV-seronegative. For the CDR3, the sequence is CASSPAGPGGANVLTF. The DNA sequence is TGTGCCAGCAGCCCCGCGGGGCCGGGTGGGGCCAACGTCCTGACTTTC.